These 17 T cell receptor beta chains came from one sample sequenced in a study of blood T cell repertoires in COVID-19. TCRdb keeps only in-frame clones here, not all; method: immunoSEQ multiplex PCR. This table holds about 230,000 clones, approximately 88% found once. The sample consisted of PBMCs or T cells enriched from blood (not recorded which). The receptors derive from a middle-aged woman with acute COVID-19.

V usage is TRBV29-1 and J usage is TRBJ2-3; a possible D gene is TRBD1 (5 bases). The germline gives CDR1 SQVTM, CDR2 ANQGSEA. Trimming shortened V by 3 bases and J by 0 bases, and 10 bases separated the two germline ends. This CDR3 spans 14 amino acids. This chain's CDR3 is CSVDLGPSTDTQYF. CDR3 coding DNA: TGCAGCGTTGATTTGGGGCCTAGCACAGATACGCAGTATTTT.

DNA for the CDR3: TGCGCCAGCAGCTTCCGGGATCATAACACTGAAGCTTTCTTT. Translated: CASSFRDHNTEAFF. The chain is built from TRBV5-1 and TRBJ1-1, with D unresolved. CDR1 SGHRS and CDR2 YFSETQ come from the germline V gene. The CDR3 contains 14 residues. Deletions cut 2 bases from V and 2 bases from J, with 10 bases between.

In nucleotides, the CDR3 is TGTGCCAGCAGGCGGGGGGTTAATGAAAAACTGTTTTTT. This sequence encodes CASRRGVNEKLFF. The chain joins TRBV12-3 or TRBV12-4 to TRBJ1-4; weak D call: TRBD1 (5 bases). The V end was cut by 6 bases, the J end by 4 bases, with 9 bases between. CDR3 length: 13 amino acids.

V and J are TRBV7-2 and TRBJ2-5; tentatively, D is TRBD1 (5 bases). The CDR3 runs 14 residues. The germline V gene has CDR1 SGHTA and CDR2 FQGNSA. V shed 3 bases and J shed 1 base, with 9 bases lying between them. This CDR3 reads CASSLSGRQETQYF. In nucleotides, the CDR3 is TGTGCCAGCAGCTTGTCAGGGCGCCAAGAGACCCAGTACTTC. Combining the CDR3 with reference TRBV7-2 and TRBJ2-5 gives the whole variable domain GAGVSQSPSNKVTEKGKDVELRCDPISGHTALYWYRQSLGQGLEFLIYFQGNSAPDKSGLPSDRFSAERTGGSVSTLTIQRTQQEDSAVYLCASSLSGRQETQYFGPGTRLLVL.

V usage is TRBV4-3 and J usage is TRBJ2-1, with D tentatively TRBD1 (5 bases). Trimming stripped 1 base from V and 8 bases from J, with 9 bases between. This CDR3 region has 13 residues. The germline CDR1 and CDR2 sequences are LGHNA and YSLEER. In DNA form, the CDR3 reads TGCGCCAGCAGCCAAGTGGGGCTGGATGAGCAGTTCTTC. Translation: CASSQVGLDEQFF.

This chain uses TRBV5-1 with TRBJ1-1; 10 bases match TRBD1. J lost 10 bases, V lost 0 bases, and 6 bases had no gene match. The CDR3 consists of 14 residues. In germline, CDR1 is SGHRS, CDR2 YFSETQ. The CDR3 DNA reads TGCGCCAGCAGCTTGGCGACAGGGGGCGCGGGAGCTTTCTTT. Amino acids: CASSLATGGAGAFF. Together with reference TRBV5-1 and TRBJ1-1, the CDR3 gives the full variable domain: KAGVTQTPRYLIKTRGQQVTLSCSPISGHRSVSWYQQTPGQGLQFLFEYFSETQRNKGNFPGRFSGRQFSNSRSEMNVSTLELGDSALYLCASSLATGGAGAFFGQGTRLTVV.

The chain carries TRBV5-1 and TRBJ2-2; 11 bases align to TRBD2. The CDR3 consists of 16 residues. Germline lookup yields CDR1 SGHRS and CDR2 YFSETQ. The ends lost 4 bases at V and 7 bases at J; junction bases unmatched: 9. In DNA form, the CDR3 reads TGCGCCAGCAGCCCGCGTAGCGGGGGGGCGGTCGGGGAGCTGTTTTTT. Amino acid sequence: CASSPRSGGAVGELFF.

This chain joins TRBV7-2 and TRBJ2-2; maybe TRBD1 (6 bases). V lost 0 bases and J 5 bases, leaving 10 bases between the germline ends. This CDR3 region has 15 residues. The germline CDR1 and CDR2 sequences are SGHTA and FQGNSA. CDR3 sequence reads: CASSLARDRTGELFF. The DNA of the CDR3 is TGTGCCAGCAGCTTAGCGCGTGACAGGACCGGGGAGCTGTTTTTT.

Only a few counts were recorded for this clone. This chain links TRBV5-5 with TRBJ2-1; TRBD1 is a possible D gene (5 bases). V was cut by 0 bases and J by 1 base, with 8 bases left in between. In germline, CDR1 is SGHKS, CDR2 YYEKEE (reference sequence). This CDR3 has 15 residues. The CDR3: CASSLESGSYNEQFF. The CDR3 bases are TGTGCCAGCAGCTTGGAATCAGGGTCCTACAATGAGCAGTTCTTC.

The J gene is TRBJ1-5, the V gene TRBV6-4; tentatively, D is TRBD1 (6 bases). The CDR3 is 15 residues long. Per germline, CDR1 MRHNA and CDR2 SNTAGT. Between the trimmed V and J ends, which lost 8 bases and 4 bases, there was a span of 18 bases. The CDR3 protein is CASYLRQVQNQPQHF. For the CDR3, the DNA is TGTGCCAGCTACCTCCGACAGGTCCAAAATCAGCCCCAGCATTTT.

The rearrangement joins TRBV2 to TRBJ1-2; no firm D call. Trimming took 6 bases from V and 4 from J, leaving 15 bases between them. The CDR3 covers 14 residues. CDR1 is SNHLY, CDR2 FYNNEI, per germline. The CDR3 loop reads CASREYGGAYGYTF. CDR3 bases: TGTGCCAGCAGGGAATATGGAGGAGCCTATGGCTACACCTTC. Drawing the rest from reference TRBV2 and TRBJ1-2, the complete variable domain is EPEVTQTPSHQVTQMGQEVILRCVPISNHLYFYWYRQILGQKVEFLVSFYNNEISEKSEIFDDQFSVERPDGSNFTLKIRSTKLEDSAMYFCASREYGGAYGYTFGSGTRLTVV.

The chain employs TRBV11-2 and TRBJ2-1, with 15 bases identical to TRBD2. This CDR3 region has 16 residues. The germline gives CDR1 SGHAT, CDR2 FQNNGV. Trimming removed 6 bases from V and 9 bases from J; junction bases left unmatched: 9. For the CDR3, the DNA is TGTGCCAGCAGTTCTTACGGGACTAGCGGGAGGATTGAGCAGTTCTTC. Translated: CASSSYGTSGRIEQFF.

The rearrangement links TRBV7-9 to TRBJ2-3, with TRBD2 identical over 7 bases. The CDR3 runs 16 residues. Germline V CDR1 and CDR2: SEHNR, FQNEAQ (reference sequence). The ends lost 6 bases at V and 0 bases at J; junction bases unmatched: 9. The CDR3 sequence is CASSSALSGSTDTQYF. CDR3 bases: TGTGCCAGCAGTTCTGCCCTTAGCGGGAGCACAGATACGCAGTATTTT.

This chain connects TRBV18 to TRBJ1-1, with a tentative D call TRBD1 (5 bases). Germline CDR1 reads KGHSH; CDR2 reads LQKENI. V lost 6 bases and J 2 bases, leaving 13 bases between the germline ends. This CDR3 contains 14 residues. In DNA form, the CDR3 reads TGTGCCAGCTCTCAATACAGGAGTAACACTGAAGCTTTCTTT. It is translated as CASSQYRSNTEAFF. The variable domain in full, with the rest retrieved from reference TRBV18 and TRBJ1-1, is NAGVMQNPRHLVRRRGQEARLRCSPMKGHSHVYWYRQLPEEGLKFMVYLQKENIIDESGMPKERFSAEFPKEGPSILRIQQVVRGDSAAYFCASSQYRSNTEAFFGQGTRLTVV.

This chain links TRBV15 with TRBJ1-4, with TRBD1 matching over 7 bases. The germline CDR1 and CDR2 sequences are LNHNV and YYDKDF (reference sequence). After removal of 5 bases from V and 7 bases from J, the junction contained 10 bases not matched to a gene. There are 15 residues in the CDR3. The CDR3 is CATSRSNRGVEKLFF. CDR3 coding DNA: TGTGCCACCAGCCGGTCGAACAGGGGAGTTGAAAAACTGTTTTTT.

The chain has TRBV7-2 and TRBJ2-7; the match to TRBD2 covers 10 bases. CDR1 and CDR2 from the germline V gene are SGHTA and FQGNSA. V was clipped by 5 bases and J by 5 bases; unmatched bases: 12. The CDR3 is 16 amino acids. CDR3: CASSLGSSGRGNEQYV. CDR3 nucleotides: TGTGCCAGCAGCCTAGGGTCTAGCGGGAGAGGCAACGAGCAGTACGTC.

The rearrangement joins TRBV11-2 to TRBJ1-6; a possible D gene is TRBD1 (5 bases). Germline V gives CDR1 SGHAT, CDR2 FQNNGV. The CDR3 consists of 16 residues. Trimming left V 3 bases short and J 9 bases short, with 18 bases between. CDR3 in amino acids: CASSLYPMGLSSPLHF. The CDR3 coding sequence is TGTGCCAGCAGCTTGTATCCGATGGGGCTGAGTTCACCCCTCCACTTT.